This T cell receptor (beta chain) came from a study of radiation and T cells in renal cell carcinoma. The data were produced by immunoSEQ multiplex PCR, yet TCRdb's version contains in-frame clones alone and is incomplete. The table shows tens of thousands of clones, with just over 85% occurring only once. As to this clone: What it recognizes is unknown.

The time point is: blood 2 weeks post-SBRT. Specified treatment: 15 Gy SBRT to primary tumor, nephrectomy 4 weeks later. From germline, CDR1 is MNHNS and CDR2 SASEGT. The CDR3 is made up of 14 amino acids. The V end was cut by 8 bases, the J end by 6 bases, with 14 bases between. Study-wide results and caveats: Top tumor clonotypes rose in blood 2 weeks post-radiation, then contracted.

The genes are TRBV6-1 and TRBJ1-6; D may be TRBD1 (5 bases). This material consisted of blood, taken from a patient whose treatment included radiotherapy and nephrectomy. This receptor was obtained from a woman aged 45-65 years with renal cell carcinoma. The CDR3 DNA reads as TGTGCCAGCCGGGTAGGGGAAGGTAATTCACCCCTCCACTTT. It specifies CASRVGEGNSPLHF.